The next 20 T cell receptor beta chains were all read from a single sample in a study of pediatric ulcerative colitis. One to two pinch biopsies were taken from the rectum during colonoscopy. Method: immunoSEQ multiplex PCR; TCRdb's copy keeps in-frame clones and lacks some. The profile covers about 35,000 clones, with roughly three quarters appearing a single time and 1.1% taken by the ten largest. The sample comprised gut tissue. The source of these receptors is a boy aged 10-17 years with mild ulcerative colitis.

V is TRBV4-1 and J is TRBJ2-7; the D is unclear. The CDR3 is made up of 15 amino acids. Per the germline V gene, CDR1 is MGHRA and CDR2 is YSYEKL. V was cut by 0 bases and J by 3 bases, with 12 bases left in between. This CDR3 is CASSQEGFMGYEQYF. The DNA for the CDR3 is TGCGCCAGCAGCCAAGAGGGTTTTATGGGCTACGAGCAGTACTTC.

This clone was counted a single time. The chain has TRBV30 and TRBJ2-1; a weak D match, TRBD1 (5 bases). CDR1 is GTSNPN and CDR2 is SVGIG in the germline V gene (reference sequence). The germline V and J ends were trimmed by 1 base and 4 bases, with 14 bases remaining between them. The CDR3 has 15 residues. CDR3 DNA: TGTGCCTGGAGTGAAGGGGCCGATCCTTACAATGAGCAGTTCTTC. Residues: CAWSEGADPYNEQFF.

The V and J genes are TRBV5-8 and TRBJ2-5; D is possibly TRBD2 (6 bases). Germline V gene data show CDR1 as SGHTS and CDR2 as YDEGEE. This CDR3 region has 10 residues. Trimming removed 6 bases at V and 7 bases at J, with 7 bases between. Here the CDR3 reads CASMEGTQYF. The CDR3 nucleotides are TGTGCCAGCATGGAGGGGACCCAGTACTTC. The whole variable domain, filled in from reference TRBV5-8 and TRBJ2-5, reads EAGVTQSPTHLIKTRGQQATLRCSPISGHTSVYWYQQALGLGLQFLLWYDEGEERNRGNFPPRFSGRQFPNYSSELNVNALELEDSALYLCASMEGTQYFGPGTRLLVL.

This chain uses TRBV19 with TRBJ1-1; 8 nucleotides align to TRBD1. Germline V lookup: CDR1 LNHDA, CDR2 SQIVND (reference sequence). This CDR3 has 15 residues. V shed 5 bases and J 2 bases; nucleotides not matched to a gene: 7. The CDR3 nucleotides read TGTGCCAGTAGTTCACGGACAGGGAAAAACACTGAAGCTTTCTTT. Its protein is CASSSRTGKNTEAFF.

The chain combines TRBV23-1 with TRBJ1-1, with D unresolved. TRBV23-1 is placed among ORFs of uncertain function. V was trimmed by 9 bases and J by 4 bases, leaving 12 bases between them. The CDR3 is 12 amino acids. The CDR3 region is CASPEGATEAFF. The CDR3 nucleotides read TGCGCCAGTCCAGAGGGAGCCACTGAAGCTTTCTTT.

This sequence joins TRBV2 and TRBJ2-2; D remains unclear. Between the trimmed V and J ends, which lost 6 bases and 3 bases, there was a span of 11 bases. Looked up from germline, CDR1 is SNHLY and CDR2 is FYNNEI. This CDR3 contains 14 residues. CDR3 coding DNA: TGTGCCAGCAGGGGATCGGGTTACACCGGGGAGCTGTTTTTT. Its protein product is CASRGSGYTGELFF.

This clone was recorded once. The chain combines TRBV29-1 with TRBJ2-3, with D perhaps TRBD2 (5 bases). Trimming removed 2 bases from V and 4 bases from J, with 16 bases in between. CDR1 is SQVTM, CDR2 ANQGSEA, per germline. This CDR3 is built from 15 residues. The chain's CDR3 is CSVETGLMLADTQYF. The CDR3 DNA reads TGCAGCGTTGAAACTGGACTGATGTTGGCAGATACGCAGTATTTT.

This chain links TRBV5-4 with TRBJ2-5; 14 bases match TRBD2. The trim removed 4 bases at V and 3 bases at J, leaving 2 bases unmatched. CDR1 is SGHNT and CDR2 is YYREEE in the germline V gene (reference sequence). The CDR3 runs 15 residues. The CDR3 region has the DNA TGTGCCAGCAGCGGACTAGCGGGGGGAGAAGAGACCCAGTACTTC. It specifies CASSGLAGGEETQYF.

This chain uses TRBV10-3 with TRBJ2-1; D assignment may be TRBD1 or TRBD2 (6 bases each). Looked up from germline, CDR1 is ENHRY and CDR2 is SYGVKD. V was pared by 5 bases and J by 4 bases, with 15 bases between. This CDR3 region has 15 residues. The CDR3 spells CAISPAGGPYNEQFF. The DNA of the CDR3 is TGTGCCATCAGTCCTGCTGGGGGGCCATACAATGAGCAGTTCTTC.

The chain links TRBV6-4 to TRBJ1-5; TRBD1 is a possible D gene (6 bases). V lost 7 bases and J lost 1, with 20 bases in between. Germline CDR1 is MRHNA and CDR2 is SNTAGT. The CDR3 extends over 17 amino acids. The CDR3 reads CASKGTYSSVSNQPQHF. For the CDR3, the DNA is TGTGCCAGCAAAGGGACATACAGTAGCGTGAGCAATCAGCCCCAGCATTTT.

The CDR3 DNA reads as TGTGCCAGCAGCCAGGGACAGGGAGCTCTCGAGCAGTACTTC. Translated: CASSQGQGALEQYF. This rearrangement joins TRBV9 to TRBJ2-7; 9 nucleotides agree with TRBD1. The V gene's germline CDR1 is SGDLS and CDR2 YYNGEE. Germline trimming cut 4 bases from V and 6 bases from J; bases unmatched to any gene: 8. CDR3 length: 14 amino acids.

The chain uses TRBV5-8 and TRBJ1-1; D not certain. V lost 6 bases and J lost 1, with 16 bases in between. Germline-derived CDR1 and CDR2 are SGHTS and YDEGEE. The CDR3 consists of 15 residues. CDR3 nucleotides: TGTGCCAGCACCCAGCATTCTAGGTGGAACACTGAAGCTTTCTTT. It encodes CASTQHSRWNTEAFF.

This clone was seen more than once but under ten times. The chain is built from TRBV5-8 and TRBJ2-7, with 8 bases fitting TRBD2. V shed 5 bases and J 3 bases; nucleotides not matched to a gene: 13. Germline V gives CDR1 SGHTS, CDR2 YDEGEE. The CDR3 runs to 16 residues. The DNA of the CDR3 is TGTGCCAGCAGTTGGAGCGGCGGGGGGCTTAGCTACGAGCAGTACTTC. Translation: CASSWSGGGLSYEQYF.

The V and J genes are TRBV5-1 and TRBJ1-2; 11 bases fit TRBD1. The V and J ends lost 4 bases and 8 bases, in that order; junction bases with no gene match: 10. The germline V gene has CDR1 SGHRS and CDR2 YFSETQ. The length of the CDR3 is 15 residues. CDR3 in amino acids: CASSPGQGAWEGYTF. Here the CDR3 DNA reads TGCGCCAGCAGCCCTGGACAGGGGGCTTGGGAGGGCTACACCTTC. Full variable domain (rest looked up from reference TRBV5-1 and TRBJ1-2): KAGVTQTPRYLIKTRGQQVTLSCSPISGHRSVSWYQQTPGQGLQFLFEYFSETQRNKGNFPGRFSGRQFSNSRSEMNVSTLELGDSALYLCASSPGQGAWEGYTFGSGTRLTVV.

This chain joins TRBV5-1 and TRBJ1-3; D is unresolved. Trimming pared 0 bases from V and 10 bases from J, leaving 11 bases between. CDR1 SGHRS and CDR2 YFSETQ come from the germline V gene. The CDR3 is 13 residues long. CDR3 loop: CASSLEFGRTIYF. In nucleotides, the CDR3 is TGCGCCAGCAGCTTGGAATTCGGAAGGACCATATATTTT. Variable domain in full (rest from reference TRBV5-1 and TRBJ1-3): KAGVTQTPRYLIKTRGQQVTLSCSPISGHRSVSWYQQTPGQGLQFLFEYFSETQRNKGNFPGRFSGRQFSNSRSEMNVSTLELGDSALYLCASSLEFGRTIYFGEGSWLTVV.

This chain joins TRBV7-9 and TRBJ1-2; 11 bases are shared with TRBD1. Per the germline V gene, CDR1 is SEHNR and CDR2 is FQNEAQ (reference sequence). Trimming took 0 bases from V and 7 from J; bases not matched to a gene: 7. The CDR3 is 16 amino acids. The CDR3 nucleotides are TGTGCCAGCAGCTTAGCGGCGGGACAGGGGGGAAGTGGCTACACCTTC. Its translation: CASSLAAGQGGSGYTF. Looking up the rest from reference TRBV7-9 and TRBJ1-2 gives the full variable domain: DTGVSQNPRHKITKRGQNVTFRCDPISEHNRLYWYRQTLGQGPEFLTYFQNEAQLEKSRLLSDRFSAERPKGSFSTLEIQRTEQGDSAMYLCASSLAAGQGGSGYTFGSGTRLTVV.

This clone was recorded a few times. The chain combines TRBV25-1 with TRBJ2-2; D is ambiguous. Germline lookup yields CDR1 MGHDK and CDR2 SYGVNS. Trimming removed 6 bases from V and 2 bases from J, with 7 bases in between. The CDR3 spans 13 residues. The CDR3 bases are TGTGCCAGCAGGTGGCGAAACACCGGGGAGCTGTTTTTT. It codes for CASRWRNTGELFF.

The chain carries TRBV19 and TRBJ2-7; D is tentatively TRBD1 or TRBD2 (5 bases each). Trimming took 3 bases from V and 4 from J, leaving 13 bases between them. The CDR3 is made up of 14 amino acids. CDR1 LNHDA and CDR2 SQIVND come from the germline V gene (reference sequence). The CDR3 here is CASSIRVGLYEQYF. The CDR3 DNA reads TGTGCCAGTAGTATCAGGGTAGGACTTTACGAGCAGTACTTC.

This clone has only a few counts. The chain links TRBV2 to TRBJ1-6; D not certain. The CDR3 runs 11 residues. Germline-derived CDR1 and CDR2 are SNHLY and FYNNEI. Trimming removed 6 bases from V and 12 bases from J, with 9 bases in between. CDR3 residues: CASRRELPLHF. The CDR3 nucleotides read TGTGCCAGCAGACGGGAGTTACCCCTCCACTTT.

The chain links TRBV21-1 to TRBJ1-6. TRBV21-1 is an annotated pseudogene. The CDR3 consists of 17 residues. CDR3 sequence: CASSKFLELPLNSPLHF. The CDR3 DNA follows: TGTGCCAGCAGCAAATTTTTAGAACTCCCGTTAAATTCACCCCTCCACTTT.